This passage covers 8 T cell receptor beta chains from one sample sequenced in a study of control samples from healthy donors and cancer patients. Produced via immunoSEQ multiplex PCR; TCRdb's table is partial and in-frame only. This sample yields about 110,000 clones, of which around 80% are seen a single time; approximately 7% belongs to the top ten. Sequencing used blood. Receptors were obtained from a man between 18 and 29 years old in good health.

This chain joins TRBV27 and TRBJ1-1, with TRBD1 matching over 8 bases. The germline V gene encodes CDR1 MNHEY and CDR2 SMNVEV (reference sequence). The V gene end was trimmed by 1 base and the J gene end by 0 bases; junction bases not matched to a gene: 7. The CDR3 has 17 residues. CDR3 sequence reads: CASSLWSGGRMNTEAFF. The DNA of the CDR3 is TGTGCCAGCAGTTTATGGTCAGGGGGCCGAATGAACACTGAAGCTTTCTTT.

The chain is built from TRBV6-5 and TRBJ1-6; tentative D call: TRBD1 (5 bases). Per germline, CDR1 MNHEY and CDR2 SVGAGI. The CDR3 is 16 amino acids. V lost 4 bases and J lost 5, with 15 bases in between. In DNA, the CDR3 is TGTGCCAGCAGTTCGATCGGCGAGGGGAATAATTCACCCCTCCACTTT. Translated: CASSSIGEGNNSPLHF.

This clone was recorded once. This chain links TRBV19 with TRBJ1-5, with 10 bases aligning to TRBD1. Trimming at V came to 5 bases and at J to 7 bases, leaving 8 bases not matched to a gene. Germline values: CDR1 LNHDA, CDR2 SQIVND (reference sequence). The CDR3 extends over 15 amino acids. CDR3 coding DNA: TGTGCCAGTAGTTTACCCGGGACAGGGGACCAGCCCCAGCATTTT. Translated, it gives CASSLPGTGDQPQHF.

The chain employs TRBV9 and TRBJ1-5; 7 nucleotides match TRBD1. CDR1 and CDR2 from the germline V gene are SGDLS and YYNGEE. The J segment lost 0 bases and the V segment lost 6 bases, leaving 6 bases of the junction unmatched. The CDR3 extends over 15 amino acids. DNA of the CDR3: TGTGCCAGCAACAGGGGAGACGCTAGCAATCAGCCCCAGCATTTT. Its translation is CASNRGDASNQPQHF. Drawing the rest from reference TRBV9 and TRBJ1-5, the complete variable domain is DSGVTQTPKHLITATGQRVTLRCSPRSGDLSVYWYQQSLDQGLQFLIQYYNGEERAKGNILERFSAQQFPDLHSELNLSSLELGDSALYFCASNRGDASNQPQHFGDGTRLSIL.

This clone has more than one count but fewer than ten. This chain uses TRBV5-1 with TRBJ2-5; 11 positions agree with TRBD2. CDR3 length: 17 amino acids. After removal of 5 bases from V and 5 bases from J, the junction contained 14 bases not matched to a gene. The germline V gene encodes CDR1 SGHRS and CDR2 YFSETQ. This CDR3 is CASSPGTSGVGKETQYF. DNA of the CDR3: TGCGCCAGCAGTCCTGGGACTAGCGGAGTGGGCAAGGAGACCCAGTACTTC.

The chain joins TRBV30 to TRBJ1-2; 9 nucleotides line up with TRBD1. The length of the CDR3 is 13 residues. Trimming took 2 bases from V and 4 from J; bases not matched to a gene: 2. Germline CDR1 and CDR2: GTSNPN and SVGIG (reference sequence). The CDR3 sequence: CAWSTDRGYGYTF. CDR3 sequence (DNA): TGTGCCTGGAGTACGGACAGGGGCTATGGCTACACCTTC.

The CDR3 DNA reads as TGTGCCAGCAGTTACGGGACAGGGTTATCTGAGCAGTACTTC. Translation: CASSYGTGLSEQYF. The chain carries TRBV6-5 and TRBJ2-7; 9 positions match TRBD1. CDR1 and CDR2 from the germline V gene are MNHEY and SVGAGI. This CDR3 has 14 residues. With 2 bases clipped from V and 7 bases from J, the junction kept 6 bases outside the gene matches.

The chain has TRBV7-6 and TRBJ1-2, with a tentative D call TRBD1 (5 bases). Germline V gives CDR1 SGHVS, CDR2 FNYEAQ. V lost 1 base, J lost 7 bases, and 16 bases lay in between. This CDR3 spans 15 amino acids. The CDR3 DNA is TGTGCCAGCAGCTTAGATCCGGGAAATACAGGTGGCTACACCTTC. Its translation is CASSLDPGNTGGYTF.